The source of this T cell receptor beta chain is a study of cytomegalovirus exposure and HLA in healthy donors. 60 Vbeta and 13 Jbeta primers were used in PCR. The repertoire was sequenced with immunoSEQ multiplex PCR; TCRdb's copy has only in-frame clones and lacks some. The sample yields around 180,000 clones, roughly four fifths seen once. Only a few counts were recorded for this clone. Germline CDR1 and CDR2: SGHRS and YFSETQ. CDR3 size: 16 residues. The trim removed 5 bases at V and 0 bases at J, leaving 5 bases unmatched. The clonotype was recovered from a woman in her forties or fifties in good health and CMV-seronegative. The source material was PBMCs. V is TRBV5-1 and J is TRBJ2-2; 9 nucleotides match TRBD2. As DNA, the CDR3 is TGCGCCAGCAGGGCTAGCGGGAACGCGAACACCGGGGAGCTGTTTTTT. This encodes CASRASGNANTGELFF.